This entry concerns a single TCR beta chain. CDR1 is LGHNA, CDR2 YNFKEQ, per germline. The CDR3 spans 15 residues. V was shortened by 3 bases and J by 0 bases, with 8 bases between the two germline ends. This record belongs to a study of OX40 agonist ivuxolimab in advanced cancers. Generated by immunoSEQ multiplex PCR, the TCRdb table keeps only in-frame clones and is missing some. The table shows 65,000 to 80,000 clones, with around 84% occurring only once. The receptor was isolated from an adult with an advanced solid tumor such as melanoma, head and neck, liver or kidney cancer. This specimen consisted of CD4+ or CD8+ T cells sorted from blood, obtained in a trial of the OX40 agonist ivuxolimab. The V and J genes are TRBV4-2 and TRBJ2-2; D ambiguous. The CDR3 is CASSQTRTNTGELFF. In DNA, the CDR3 is TGTGCCAGCAGCCAGACACGGACGAACACCGGGGAGCTGTTTTTT.